This T cell receptor beta chain was sequenced for a study of shared clonotypes between healthy human individuals. Study-wide findings and caveats: Generation of non-shared clonotypes was less probable than generation of clonotypes shared by all four donors.

About this clone: The antigen is unknown.

In replicate PCRs of sorted subsets, roughly 210 ng DNA, roughly 31,000 T cell genomes, was used. Clones were read by immunoSEQ multiplex PCR, and TCRdb kept only the in-frame ones, dropping some. The data hold fewer than 350,000 clones, with roughly 84% observed a single time. The CDR3 spans 16 residues. J lost 9 bases, V lost 6 bases, and 11 bases had no gene match. The V gene's germline CDR1 is SNHLY and CDR2 FYNNEI. The sequence came from a man between 18 and 29 years old in good health. The specimen was memory CD8+ T cells sorted from blood. Subset specified: CD45RO+ cells pooled with CCR7-negative TemRA cells. J is TRBJ2-1 and V is TRBV2, with 13 nucleotides matching TRBD2. CDR3: CASRLGLAGAGGEQFF. The CDR3, as DNA: TGTGCCAGCAGGCTCGGACTAGCGGGAGCCGGAGGTGAGCAGTTCTTC.